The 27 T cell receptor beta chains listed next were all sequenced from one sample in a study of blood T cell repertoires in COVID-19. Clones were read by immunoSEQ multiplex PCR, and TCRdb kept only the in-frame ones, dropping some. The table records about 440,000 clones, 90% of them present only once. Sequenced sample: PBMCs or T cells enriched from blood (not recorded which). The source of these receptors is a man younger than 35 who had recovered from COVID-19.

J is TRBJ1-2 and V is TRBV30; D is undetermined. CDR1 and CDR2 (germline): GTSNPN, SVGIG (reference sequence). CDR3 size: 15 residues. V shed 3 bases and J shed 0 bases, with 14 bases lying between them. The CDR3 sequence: CAWRAGYHANYGYTF. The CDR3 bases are TGTGCCTGGAGAGCAGGCTATCATGCTAACTATGGCTACACCTTC.

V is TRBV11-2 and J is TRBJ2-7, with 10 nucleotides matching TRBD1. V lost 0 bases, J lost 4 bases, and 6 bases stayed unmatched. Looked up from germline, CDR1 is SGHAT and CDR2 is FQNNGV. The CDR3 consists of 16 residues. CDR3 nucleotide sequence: TGTGCCAGCAGCTTAGATCGGAGGACAGGGGGATACGAGCAGTACTTC. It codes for CASSLDRRTGGYEQYF.

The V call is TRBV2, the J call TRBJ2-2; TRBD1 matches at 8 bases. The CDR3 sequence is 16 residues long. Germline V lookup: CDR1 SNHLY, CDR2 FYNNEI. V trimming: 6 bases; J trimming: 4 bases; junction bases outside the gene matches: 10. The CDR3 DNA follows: TGTGCCAGCAGGGGTGCCAGACAGGGGACCACCGGGGAGCTGTTTTTT. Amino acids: CASRGARQGTTGELFF.

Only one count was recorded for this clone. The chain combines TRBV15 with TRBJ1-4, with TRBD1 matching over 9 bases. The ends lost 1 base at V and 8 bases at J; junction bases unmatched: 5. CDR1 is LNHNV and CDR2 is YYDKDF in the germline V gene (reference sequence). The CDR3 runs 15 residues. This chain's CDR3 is CATSRGDRADEKLFF. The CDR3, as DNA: TGTGCCACCAGCAGAGGGGACAGGGCCGACGAAAAACTGTTTTTT.

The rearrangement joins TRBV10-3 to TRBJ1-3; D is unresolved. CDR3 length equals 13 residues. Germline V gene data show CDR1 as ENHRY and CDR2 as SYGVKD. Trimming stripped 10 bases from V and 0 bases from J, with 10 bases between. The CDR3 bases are TGTGCCAGCGCCCAGGACTCTGGAAACACCATATATTTT. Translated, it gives CASAQDSGNTIYF.

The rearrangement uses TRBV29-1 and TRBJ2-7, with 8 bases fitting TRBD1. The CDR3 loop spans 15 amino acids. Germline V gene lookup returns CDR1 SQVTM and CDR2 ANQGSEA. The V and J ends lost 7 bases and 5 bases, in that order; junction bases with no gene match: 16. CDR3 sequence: CSASTRDRPGNEQYF. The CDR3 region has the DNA TGCAGCGCCTCGACTAGGGACAGGCCGGGCAACGAGCAGTACTTC.

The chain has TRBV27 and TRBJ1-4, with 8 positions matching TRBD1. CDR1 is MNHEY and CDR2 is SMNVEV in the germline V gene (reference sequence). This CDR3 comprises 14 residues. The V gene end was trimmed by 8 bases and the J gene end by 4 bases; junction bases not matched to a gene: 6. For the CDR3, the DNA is TGTGCCAGCTCCAGGGGGCTCGGTAATGAAAAACTGTTTTTT. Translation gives CASSRGLGNEKLFF.

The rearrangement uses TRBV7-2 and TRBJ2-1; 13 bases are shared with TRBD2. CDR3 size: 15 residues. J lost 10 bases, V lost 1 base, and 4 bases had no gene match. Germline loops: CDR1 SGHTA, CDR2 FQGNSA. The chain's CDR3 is CASSLGTSGSWEQFF. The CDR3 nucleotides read TGTGCCAGCAGCTTAGGGACTAGCGGGAGTTGGGAGCAGTTCTTC.

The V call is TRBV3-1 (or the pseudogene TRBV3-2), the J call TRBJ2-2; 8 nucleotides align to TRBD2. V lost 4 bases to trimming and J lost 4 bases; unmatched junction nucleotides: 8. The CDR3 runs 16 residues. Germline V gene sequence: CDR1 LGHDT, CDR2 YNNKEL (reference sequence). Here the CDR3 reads CASSPRAGVATGELFF. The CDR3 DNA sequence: TGTGCCAGCAGCCCGAGAGCGGGAGTGGCCACCGGGGAGCTGTTTTTT.

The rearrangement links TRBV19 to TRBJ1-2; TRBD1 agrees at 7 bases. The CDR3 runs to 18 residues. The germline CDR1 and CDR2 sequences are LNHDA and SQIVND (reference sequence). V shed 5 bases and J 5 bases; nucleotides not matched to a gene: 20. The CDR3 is CASSSSLGQGVSGYGYTF. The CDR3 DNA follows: TGTGCCAGTAGTTCCTCCCTAGGTCAGGGGGTGAGTGGATATGGCTACACCTTC.

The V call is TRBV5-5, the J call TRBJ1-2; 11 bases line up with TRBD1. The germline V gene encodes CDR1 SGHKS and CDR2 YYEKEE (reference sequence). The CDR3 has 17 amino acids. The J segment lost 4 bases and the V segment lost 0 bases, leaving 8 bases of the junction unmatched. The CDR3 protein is CASSLGSGTGGFYGYTF. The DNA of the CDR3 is TGTGCCAGCAGCTTGGGCTCGGGGACAGGGGGTTTCTATGGCTACACCTTC.

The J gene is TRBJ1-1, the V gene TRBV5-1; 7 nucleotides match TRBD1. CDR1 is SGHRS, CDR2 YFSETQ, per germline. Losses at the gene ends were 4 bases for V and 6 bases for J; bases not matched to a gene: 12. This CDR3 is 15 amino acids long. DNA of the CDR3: TGCGCCAGCAGCAGGGGACAGCATGTACAACCTGAAGCTTTCTTT. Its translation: CASSRGQHVQPEAFF.

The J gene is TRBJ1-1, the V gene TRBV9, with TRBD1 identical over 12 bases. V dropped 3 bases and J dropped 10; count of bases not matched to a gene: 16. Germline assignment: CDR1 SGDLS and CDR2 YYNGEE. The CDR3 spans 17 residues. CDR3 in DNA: TGTGCCAGCAGCGAGGGCCTCCTCCGGGACAGGGGGCGGGTAGCTTTCTTT. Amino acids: CASSEGLLRDRGRVAFF.

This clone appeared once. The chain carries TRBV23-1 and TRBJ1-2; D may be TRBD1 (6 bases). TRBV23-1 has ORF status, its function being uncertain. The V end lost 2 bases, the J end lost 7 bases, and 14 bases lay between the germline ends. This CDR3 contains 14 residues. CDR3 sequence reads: CASSQPHRVCGYTF. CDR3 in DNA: TGCGCCAGCAGTCAACCCCACAGGGTATGTGGCTACACCTTC.

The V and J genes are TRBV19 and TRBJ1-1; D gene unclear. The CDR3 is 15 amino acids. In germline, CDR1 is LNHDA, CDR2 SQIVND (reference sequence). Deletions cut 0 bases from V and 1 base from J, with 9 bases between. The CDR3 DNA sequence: TGTGCCAGTAGTATAGAGGGCAGGCAGAACACTGAAGCTTTCTTT. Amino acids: CASSIEGRQNTEAFF.

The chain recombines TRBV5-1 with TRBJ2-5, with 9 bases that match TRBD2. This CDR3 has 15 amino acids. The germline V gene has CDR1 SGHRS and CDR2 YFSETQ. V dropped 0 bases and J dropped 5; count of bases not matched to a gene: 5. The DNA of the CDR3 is TGCGCCAGCAGCTTGGGAGCGGGAGGCGGTGAGACCCAGTACTTC. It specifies CASSLGAGGGETQYF.

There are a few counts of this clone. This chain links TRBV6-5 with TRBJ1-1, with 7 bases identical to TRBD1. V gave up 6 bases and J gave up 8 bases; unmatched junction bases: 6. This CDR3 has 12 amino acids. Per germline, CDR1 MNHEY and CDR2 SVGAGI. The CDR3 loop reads CASRRTGSEAFF. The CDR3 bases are TGTGCCAGCAGAAGGACAGGATCAGAAGCTTTCTTT.

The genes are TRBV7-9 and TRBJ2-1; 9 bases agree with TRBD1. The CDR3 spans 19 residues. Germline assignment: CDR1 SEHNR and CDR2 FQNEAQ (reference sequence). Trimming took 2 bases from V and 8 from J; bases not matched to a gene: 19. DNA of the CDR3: TGTGCCAGCAGCTTACGGGGGACAGGGTTGACGAGGGAGACCTATGAGCAGTTCTTC. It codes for CASSLRGTGLTRETYEQFF.

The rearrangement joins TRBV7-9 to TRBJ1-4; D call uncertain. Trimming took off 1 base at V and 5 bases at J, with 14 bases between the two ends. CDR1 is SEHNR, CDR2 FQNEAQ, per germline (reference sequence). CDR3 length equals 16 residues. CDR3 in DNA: TGTGCCAGCAGCTTAGTTTCGGGGAGTAAGAATGAAAAACTGTTTTTT. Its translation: CASSLVSGSKNEKLFF.

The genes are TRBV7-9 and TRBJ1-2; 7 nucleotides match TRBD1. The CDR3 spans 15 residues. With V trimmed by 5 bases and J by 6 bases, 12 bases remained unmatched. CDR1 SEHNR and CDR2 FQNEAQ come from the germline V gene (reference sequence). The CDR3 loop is CASSPTGRTADGYTF. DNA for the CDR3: TGTGCCAGCAGCCCGACAGGGCGAACCGCCGATGGCTACACCTTC. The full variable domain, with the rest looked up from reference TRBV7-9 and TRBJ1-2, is DTGVSQNPRHKITKRGQNVTFRCDPISEHNRLYWYRQTLGQGPEFLTYFQNEAQLEKSRLLSDRFSAERPKGSFSTLEIQRTEQGDSAMYLCASSPTGRTADGYTFGSGTRLTVV.

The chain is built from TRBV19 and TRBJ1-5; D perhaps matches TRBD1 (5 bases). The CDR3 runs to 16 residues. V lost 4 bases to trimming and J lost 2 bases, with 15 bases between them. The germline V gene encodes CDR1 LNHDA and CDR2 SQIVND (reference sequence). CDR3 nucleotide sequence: TGTGCCAGTAGTAGGGCAGGGTCTTACGGCAATCAGCCCCAGCATTTT. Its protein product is CASSRAGSYGNQPQHF.

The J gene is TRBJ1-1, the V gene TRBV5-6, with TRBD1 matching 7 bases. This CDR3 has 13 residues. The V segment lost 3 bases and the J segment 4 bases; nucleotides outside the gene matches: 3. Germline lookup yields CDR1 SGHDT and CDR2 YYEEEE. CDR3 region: CASSSTGATEAFF. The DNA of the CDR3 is TGTGCCAGCAGCTCCACAGGGGCCACTGAAGCTTTCTTT.

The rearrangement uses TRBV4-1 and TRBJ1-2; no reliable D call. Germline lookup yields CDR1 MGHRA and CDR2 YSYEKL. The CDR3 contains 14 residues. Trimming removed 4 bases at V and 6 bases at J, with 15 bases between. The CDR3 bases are TGCGCCAGCAGCCGACTCCGGGGATTGCATGGCTACACCTTC. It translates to CASSRLRGLHGYTF.

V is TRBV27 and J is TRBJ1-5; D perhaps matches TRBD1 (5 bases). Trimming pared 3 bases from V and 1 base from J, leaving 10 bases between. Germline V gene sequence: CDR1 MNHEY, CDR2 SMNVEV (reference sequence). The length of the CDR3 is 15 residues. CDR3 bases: TGTGCCAGCAGTTTTCGGGGGGAAAGCAATCAGCCCCAGCATTTT. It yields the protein CASSFRGESNQPQHF.

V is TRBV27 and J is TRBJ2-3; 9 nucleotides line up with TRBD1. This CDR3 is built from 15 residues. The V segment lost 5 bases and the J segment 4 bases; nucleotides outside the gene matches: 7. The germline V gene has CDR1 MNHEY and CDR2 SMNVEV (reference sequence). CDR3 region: CASSHTGGAADTQYF. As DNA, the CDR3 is TGTGCCAGCAGTCACACAGGGGGCGCGGCAGATACGCAGTATTTT.

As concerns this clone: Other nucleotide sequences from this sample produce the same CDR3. As DNA, the CDR3 is TGTGCCAGCAGTTTAACCGGCGGACAGCCCCAGCATTTT. Protein: CASSLTGGQPQHF. The chain combines TRBV12-3 or TRBV12-4 with TRBJ1-5, with D unclear. The CDR3 consists of 13 residues. V was trimmed by 2 bases and J by 7 bases, leaving 9 bases between them.

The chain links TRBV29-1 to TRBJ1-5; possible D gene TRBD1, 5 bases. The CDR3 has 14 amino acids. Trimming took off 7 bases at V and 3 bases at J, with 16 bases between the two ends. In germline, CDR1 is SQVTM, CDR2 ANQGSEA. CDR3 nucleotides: TGCAGCGCCCAGCAGGGAGGGGACAATCAGCCCCAGCATTTT. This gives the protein CSAQQGGDNQPQHF.